The present TCR beta chain was sequenced within a study of cytomegalovirus exposure and HLA in healthy donors. The CDR3 is made up of 16 amino acids. Germline lookup yields CDR1 MGHDK and CDR2 SYGVNS. The V and J ends lost 2 bases and 8 bases, in that order; junction bases with no gene match: 9. PCR employed 60 Vbeta and 13 Jbeta primers. The protocol was immunoSEQ multiplex PCR, while the TCRdb copy is restricted to in-frame clones and leaves out a portion. Of some 110,000 clones listed, over 50% were seen once; the top ten hold 8% to 9%. This clone was picked up a small number of times. Its specificity is unknown. Overall study results and limits: Upon later analysis, HLA-associated TCR beta chains proved more clonally expanded than other, equally common chains. Earlier findings revealed that most TCR beta V segments proved productive either about 87% or about 30% of the time. Later, an analysis found that common viral pathogens appeared to be linked with several of the most significant clusters.

The sample taken for sequencing was PBMCs. The V call is TRBV25-1, the J call TRBJ2-1; 10 nucleotides match TRBD2. The receptor's source is a woman in her 40s in good health and CMV-seropositive. The CDR3 sequence: CASSETLAGVGDEQFF. The CDR3 nucleotides are TGTGCCAGCAGTGAAACCCTAGCGGGAGTTGGCGATGAGCAGTTCTTC.